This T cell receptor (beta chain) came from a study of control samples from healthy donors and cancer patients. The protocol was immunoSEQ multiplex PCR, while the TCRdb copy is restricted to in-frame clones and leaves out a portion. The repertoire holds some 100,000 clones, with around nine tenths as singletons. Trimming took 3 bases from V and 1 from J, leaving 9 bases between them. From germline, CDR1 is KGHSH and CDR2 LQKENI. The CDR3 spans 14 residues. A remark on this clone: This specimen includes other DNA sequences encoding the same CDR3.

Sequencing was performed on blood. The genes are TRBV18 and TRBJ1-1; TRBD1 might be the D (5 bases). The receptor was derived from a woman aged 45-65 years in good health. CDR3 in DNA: TGTGCCAGCTCACCGGGACTCTCGAACACTGAAGCTTTCTTT. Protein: CASSPGLSNTEAFF.